The rows below give T cell receptor beta chains drawn from one sample of a study of STAT3 mutations in large granular lymphocyte leukemia. Profiled with immunoSEQ multiplex PCR; TCRdb holds only in-frame clones, not every one. The sample lists 12,000 or so clones; around 86% were seen once. The specimen was peripheral blood mononuclear cells. The receptors were gathered from a man aged 80 or over with T-cell large granular lymphocyte leukemia. Some clones in this sample may be carry-over from other donors' samples. Each CDR3 is given with its conserved first and last residue. Fields, in order: V gene, D gene, clone size, J gene, CDR3 protein, CDR3 DNA. D genes are given only for firm matches. A row's size may be missing; if present it is once, few, many or a size class.

v_call: TRBV14; d_call: -; clone_size: -; j_call: TRBJ2-5; cdr3_aa: CASSQRPRETQYF; cdr3_nt: TGTGCCAGCAGCCAACGGCCTAGAGAGACCCAGTACTTC
v_call: TRBV4-3; d_call: -; clone_size: -; j_call: TRBJ2-2; cdr3_aa: CASSQPRGRGTGELFF; cdr3_nt: TGCGCCAGCAGCCAACCGCGGGGGCGCGGCACCGGGGAGCTGTTTTTT
v_call: TRBV7-3; d_call: -; clone_size: -; j_call: TRBJ1-1; cdr3_aa: CASSFEMNTEAFF; cdr3_nt: TGTGCCAGCAGCTTCGAGATGAACACTGAAGCTTTCTTT
v_call: TRBV2; d_call: TRBD1; clone_size: few; j_call: TRBJ1-2; cdr3_aa: CASGETGAHYGYTF; cdr3_nt: TGTGCCAGCGGGGAAACAGGGGCCCACTATGGCTACACCTTC
v_call: TRBV18; d_call: -; clone_size: -; j_call: TRBJ2-5; cdr3_aa: CASSPSWGVGETQYF; cdr3_nt: TGTGCCAGCTCACCGTCGTGGGGGGTTGGCGAGACCCAGTACTTC
v_call: TRBV7-9; d_call: -; clone_size: -; j_call: TRBJ2-2; cdr3_aa: CASSLWYDTTNTGELFF; cdr3_nt: TGTGCCAGCAGCTTATGGTACGACACTACGAACACCGGGGAGCTGTTTTTT
v_call: TRBV11-3; d_call: -; clone_size: -; j_call: TRBJ2-3; cdr3_aa: CASSLAGRDTQYF; cdr3_nt: TGTGCCAGCAGCTTAGCTGGGCGGGATACGCAGTATTTT
v_call: TRBV7-8; d_call: -; clone_size: -; j_call: TRBJ2-3; cdr3_aa: CASSLNSGGRDTQYF; cdr3_nt: TGTGCCAGCAGCCTAAACTCAGGGGGGAGGGATACGCAGTATTTT
v_call: TRBV11-2; d_call: -; clone_size: -; j_call: TRBJ1-2; cdr3_aa: CASEVQEGYGYTF; cdr3_nt: TGTGCCAGCGAGGTTCAGGAAGGCTATGGCTACACCTTC
v_call: TRBV27; d_call: TRBD1; clone_size: many; j_call: TRBJ1-1; cdr3_aa: CASGRQGVTEAFF; cdr3_nt: TGTGCCAGTGGGCGGCAGGGGGTTACTGAAGCTTTCTTT
v_call: TRBV2; d_call: -; clone_size: -; j_call: TRBJ1-2; cdr3_aa: CASSQEQETYGYTF; cdr3_nt: TGTGCCAGCAGTCAGGAGCAGGAGACCTATGGCTACACCTTC
v_call: TRBV4-2; d_call: -; clone_size: few; j_call: TRBJ1-1; cdr3_aa: CASSQGVVPGGDTEAFF; cdr3_nt: TGTGCCAGCAGCCAAGGGGTAGTACCCGGGGGGGACACTGAAGCTTTCTTT
v_call: TRBV9; d_call: TRBD1; clone_size: -; j_call: TRBJ2-7; cdr3_aa: CASSGGAGQGTVYEQYF; cdr3_nt: TGTGCCAGCAGCGGAGGGGCGGGACAGGGGACGGTATACGAGCAGTACTTC
v_call: TRBV6-5; d_call: -; clone_size: -; j_call: TRBJ1-2; cdr3_aa: CASSFQGRNYGYTF; cdr3_nt: TGTGCCAGCAGTTTTCAGGGGAGAAACTATGGCTACACCTTC
v_call: TRBV6-6; d_call: -; clone_size: -; j_call: TRBJ1-2; cdr3_aa: CASSHLLSRDVDGYTF; cdr3_nt: TGTGCCAGCAGTCACCTCCTGTCGAGGGACGTGGATGGCTACACCTTC
v_call: TRBV25-1; d_call: -; clone_size: -; j_call: TRBJ1-2; cdr3_aa: CASSGTPYGYTF; cdr3_nt: TGTGCCAGTTCCGGGACGCCCTATGGCTACACCTTC